This TCR beta chain is drawn from a study of T cells after yellow fever vaccination. Study-level points and caveats: Bulk-population clonotypes that are abundant could appear as contaminants in FACS-sorted repertoires. Booster sampling recovered most clones from primary vaccination (approximately 97% CD4, approximately 90% CD8).

By 5'RACE template switching, TCR cDNA was produced, with a universal primer site and UMIs added in the process. TCRdb passed the 5' RACE reads through MiXCR, listing each CDR3 protein once. This sample has about 430,000 distinct CDR3 sequences; around 20% occur once, and the top ten carry about 18%. As for this clonotype: What it recognizes is unknown.

The CDR3 sequence is 16 residues long. Germline CDR1 and CDR2: SGHAT and FQNNGV. Trimming at V came to 4 bases and at J to 9 bases, leaving 14 bases not matched to a gene. This receptor was taken from a man in his late teens or twenties who received the YFV17D yellow fever vaccine. The chain uses TRBV11-2 and TRBJ2-1; 8 bases agree with TRBD2. The sequencing used PBMCs, collected before the yellow fever booster vaccination. The CDR3 here is CASSSDGTTREGEQFF. CDR3 sequence (DNA): TGTGCCAGCAGCTCCGACGGGACGACCCGGGAGGGTGAGCAGTTCTTC. Variable domain in full (rest from reference TRBV11-2 and TRBJ2-1): EAGVAQSPRYKIIEKRQSVAFWCNPISGHATLYWYQQILGQGPKLLIQFQNNGVVDDSQLPKDRFSAERLKGVDSTLKIQPAKLEDSAVYLCASSSDGTTREGEQFFGPGTRLTVL.